The 31 T cell receptor beta chains below were found in one sample sequenced in a study of shared clonotypes between healthy human individuals. CD45RO-negative, CCR7-positively selected cells formed the naive CD8 fraction, excluding terminally differentiated effector memory CD45RA+ cells. The repertoire was sequenced with immunoSEQ multiplex PCR; TCRdb's copy has only in-frame clones and lacks some. The sample shows roughly 2 million clones, approximately 94% of them seen only once. Material for sequencing was naive CD8+ T cells sorted from blood. The receptors come from a man younger than 35 in good health.

V gene TRBV5-1 combines with J gene TRBJ1-6, with TRBD1 matching 7 bases. Germline trimming cut 0 bases from V and 6 bases from J; bases unmatched to any gene: 3. Germline V gene lookup returns CDR1 SGHRS and CDR2 YFSETQ. The CDR3 has 15 amino acids. The CDR3 DNA reads as TGCGCCAGCAGCTTGGGAGGGGGCGTTAATTCACCCCTCCACTTT. Its translation: CASSLGGGVNSPLHF.

On this clone: The sample has other DNA sequences that encode this CDR3 too. This chain joins TRBV25-1 and TRBJ2-1; D tentatively fits TRBD1 or TRBD2 (5 bases each). CDR3 length equals 14 residues. Germline CDR1 reads MGHDK; CDR2 reads SYGVNS. V lost 3 bases to trimming and J lost 3 bases, with 9 bases between them. CDR3 sequence (DNA): TGTGCCAGCAGTGATGCAGGGAGCTACAATGAGCAGTTCTTC. Amino acids: CASSDAGSYNEQFF. The entire variable domain, with the rest obtained from reference TRBV25-1 and TRBJ2-1, is as follows: EADIYQTPRYLVIGTGKKITLECSQTMGHDKMYWYQQDPGMELHLIHYSYGVNSTEKGDLSSESTVSRIRTEHFPLTLESARPSHTSQYLCASSDAGSYNEQFFGPGTRLTVL.

Details on this clone: Other DNA sequences in this specimen translate into the identical CDR3. J is TRBJ2-7 and V is TRBV5-1; 7 bases are a match to TRBD1. This CDR3 is 15 amino acids long. Germline CDR1 is SGHRS and CDR2 is YFSETQ. V lost 0 bases and J lost 0; bases outside the gene matches: 3. This chain's CDR3 is CASSLGQGTSYEQYF. The CDR3 bases are TGCGCCAGCAGCTTGGGACAGGGAACCTCCTACGAGCAGTACTTC.

The chain is built from TRBV28 and TRBJ2-2; tentative D call: TRBD2 (5 bases). The CDR3 spans 16 residues. Trimming left V 5 bases short and J 5 bases short, with 18 bases between. CDR1 and CDR2 (germline): MDHEN, SYDVKM. The CDR3 sequence: CASSTIRDAGTGELFF. The DNA of the CDR3 is TGTGCCAGCAGTACAATTCGGGATGCCGGGACCGGGGAGCTGTTTTTT.

The chain combines TRBV5-8 with TRBJ2-1; 7 nucleotides line up with TRBD1. V lost 7 bases and J lost 4; bases outside the gene matches: 2. This CDR3 is built from 12 residues. Germline CDR1 reads SGHTS; CDR2 reads YDEGEE. The CDR3 sequence is CASGTAYNEQFF. CDR3 bases: TGTGCCAGCGGGACAGCGTACAATGAGCAGTTCTTC.

V usage is TRBV6-6 and J usage is TRBJ1-1; D might be TRBD1 (5 bases). V lost 8 bases, J lost 1 base, and 11 bases lay in between. The CDR3 runs to 13 residues. From germline, CDR1 is MNHNY and CDR2 SVGAGI (reference sequence). The chain's CDR3 is CASVTGGNTEAFF. The CDR3 bases are TGTGCCAGCGTCACGGGGGGGAACACTGAAGCTTTCTTT.

This clone was observed a single time. The sample has other DNA sequences that encode this CDR3 too. This sequence joins TRBV7-6 and TRBJ2-7, with D possibly matching TRBD1 (5 bases). The CDR3 has 13 amino acids. Deletions cut 5 bases from V and 1 base from J, with 9 bases between. Germline loops: CDR1 SGHVS, CDR2 FNYEAQ. This chain's CDR3 is CASSLDTSYEQYF. The CDR3 DNA follows: TGTGCCAGCAGCCTGGACACTTCCTACGAGCAGTACTTC.

This clone was seen a single time. The chain links TRBV4-1 to TRBJ1-2; D gene uncertain. Trimming took 2 bases from V and 0 from J, leaving 13 bases between them. The CDR3 is 16 amino acids. Germline V gives CDR1 MGHRA, CDR2 YSYEKL. CDR3 in DNA: TGCGCCAGCAGCCAAACGGGAGCCTTCCCTAACTATGGCTACACCTTC. Encoded protein: CASSQTGAFPNYGYTF.

The CDR3 here is CASSPGKGDLSGNTIYF. CDR3 bases: TGTGCCAGCAGCCCCGGGAAGGGGGATTTGTCTGGAAACACCATATATTTT. The chain is built from TRBV11-3 and TRBJ1-3; tentative D call: TRBD1 (6 bases). Per germline, CDR1 SGHNT and CDR2 YENEEA. The ends were cut back, 5 bases at V and 1 base at J, with 18 bases in the middle. This CDR3 contains 17 residues. Based on the CDR3 plus reference TRBV11-3 and TRBJ1-3, the full variable domain is EAGVVQSPRYKIIEKKQPVAFWCNPISGHNTLYWYLQNLGQGPELLIRYENEEAVDDSQLPKDRFSAERLKGVDSTLKIQPAELGDSAVYLCASSPGKGDLSGNTIYFGEGSWLTVV.

The chain recombines TRBV9 with TRBJ1-2; D is unclear. Trimming cost V 5 bases and J 4 bases, with 9 bases left between them. Germline CDR1 SGDLS, CDR2 YYNGEE. CDR3 size: 12 residues. The CDR3 loop reads CASSQDGYGYTF. CDR3 nucleotides: TGTGCCAGCAGTCAAGACGGCTATGGCTACACCTTC.

The V gene is TRBV15, the J gene TRBJ2-3; tentatively, D is TRBD1 (5 bases). Germline CDR1 LNHNV, CDR2 YYDKDF (reference sequence). There are 12 residues in the CDR3. Trimming shortened V by 5 bases and J by 4 bases, and 7 bases separated the two germline ends. CDR3 residues: CATSLGPDTQYF. Here the CDR3 DNA reads TGTGCCACCAGCCTGGGGCCAGATACGCAGTATTTT.

The V gene is TRBV2, the J gene TRBJ2-1; no reliable D call. Germline assignment: CDR1 SNHLY and CDR2 FYNNEI. Trimming left V 10 bases short and J 0 bases short, with 13 bases between. This CDR3 comprises 14 residues. CDR3: CAILGASSYNEQFF. In nucleotides, the CDR3 is TGTGCCATCCTAGGTGCTAGCTCCTACAATGAGCAGTTCTTC.

V usage is TRBV28 and J usage is TRBJ1-5; 7 positions match TRBD1. This CDR3 spans 18 amino acids. J gave up 0 bases and V 3 bases, and 11 bases lay outside the gene matches. Per the germline V gene, CDR1 is MDHEN and CDR2 is SYDVKM. CDR3 sequence reads: CASSFDREGDYSNQPQHF. The CDR3 DNA reads as TGTGCCAGCAGTTTCGACAGGGAGGGTGACTATAGCAATCAGCCCCAGCATTTT.

The rearrangement uses TRBV27 and TRBJ1-2; D unclear. V lost 5 bases and J 7 bases, leaving 26 bases between the germline ends. The CDR3 spans 17 residues. In germline, CDR1 is MNHEY, CDR2 SMNVEV (reference sequence). In DNA form, the CDR3 reads TGTGCCAGCAGTCCAAATGTGGATTACAAGGTGGAGACTGGCTACACCTTC. Protein product: CASSPNVDYKVETGYTF.

The DNA of the CDR3 is TGTGCCAGCAGTCCGGGACCACTACAGACAGATACGCAGTATTTT. This translates into CASSPGPLQTDTQYF. The V call is TRBV27, the J call TRBJ2-3; D is tentatively TRBD1 or TRBD2 (5 bases each). The V end was cut by 5 bases, the J end by 3 bases, with 15 bases between. CDR3 length: 15 amino acids. Germline CDR1 MNHEY, CDR2 SMNVEV (reference sequence).

Concerning this clone: The same CDR3 arises from other DNA sequences in this sample as well. The V call is TRBV5-6, the J call TRBJ2-7; D gene ambiguous. The CDR3 is 13 amino acids. Germline lookup yields CDR1 SGHDT and CDR2 YYEEEE. V lost 1 base, J lost 0 bases, and 5 bases lay in between. The CDR3 spells CASSLQSSYEQYF. DNA for the CDR3: TGTGCCAGCAGCTTGCAGAGCTCCTACGAGCAGTACTTC. The full variable domain, with the rest looked up from reference TRBV5-6 and TRBJ2-7, is DAGVTQSPTHLIKTRGQQVTLRCSPKSGHDTVSWYQQALGQGPQFIFQYYEEEERQRGNFPDRFSGHQFPNYSSELNVNALLLGDSALYLCASSLQSSYEQYFGPGTRLTVT.

The gene calls are TRBV30 and TRBJ2-2, with no clear D. Germline V gene sequence: CDR1 GTSNPN, CDR2 SVGIG (reference sequence). The V end was cut by 4 bases, the J end by 8 bases, with 8 bases between. This CDR3 is 11 amino acids long. CDR3 sequence (DNA): TGTGCCTGGATGGGGTGGGGGGAGCTGTTTTTT. As protein: CAWMGWGELFF.

The chain recombines TRBV30 with TRBJ1-5; no reliable D call. The V end lost 0 bases, the J end lost 4 bases, and 10 bases lay between the germline ends. Germline V gives CDR1 GTSNPN, CDR2 SVGIG (reference sequence). This CDR3 is 14 amino acids long. CDR3 amino acids: CAWSVATGNQPQHF. The DNA of the CDR3 is TGTGCCTGGAGTGTGGCAACGGGAAATCAGCCCCAGCATTTT.

The chain couples TRBV5-4 to TRBJ2-2, with a weak D call TRBD1 (5 bases). Deletions cut 2 bases from V and 4 bases from J, with 9 bases between. Germline-derived CDR1 and CDR2 are SGHNT and YYREEE (reference sequence). This CDR3 contains 14 residues. The CDR3 region is CASSLIDSTGELFF. The CDR3 DNA follows: TGTGCCAGCAGCTTAATAGACAGCACCGGGGAGCTGTTTTTT.

This chain links TRBV27 with TRBJ2-3, with D perhaps TRBD1 (6 bases). CDR1 is MNHEY and CDR2 is SMNVEV in the germline V gene (reference sequence). The CDR3 covers 14 residues. Between the trimmed V and J ends, which lost 4 bases and 2 bases, there was a span of 10 bases. The CDR3 here is CASSSRTATDTQYF. The CDR3, as DNA: TGTGCCAGCAGTTCCCGGACAGCCACAGATACGCAGTATTTT.

The chain carries TRBV5-1 and TRBJ2-1; D possibly corresponds to TRBD2 (6 bases). Per the germline V gene, CDR1 is SGHRS and CDR2 is YFSETQ. The CDR3 loop spans 16 amino acids. V was clipped by 0 bases and J by 4 bases, with 14 bases between them. CDR3 sequence (DNA): TGCGCCAGCAGCTTGGTACTGGGACGGGAGTACAATGAGCAGTTCTTC. Protein: CASSLVLGREYNEQFF.

The chain joins TRBV4-2 to TRBJ2-1; D gene uncertain. CDR1 is LGHNA and CDR2 is YNFKEQ in the germline V gene. V lost 0 bases and J 5 bases, leaving 14 bases between the germline ends. This CDR3 region has 16 residues. The CDR3 DNA reads as TGTGCCAGCAGCCAAGATCTTTGGGGTGAGGACAATGAGCAGTTCTTC. Translated, it gives CASSQDLWGEDNEQFF.

The rearrangement joins TRBV11-2 to TRBJ1-2, with a tentative D call TRBD1 (5 bases). Looked up from germline, CDR1 is SGHAT and CDR2 is FQNNGV. V was clipped by 0 bases and J by 4 bases, with 12 bases between them. This CDR3 spans 15 amino acids. This chain's CDR3 is CASSLEGGGAYGYTF. As DNA, the CDR3 is TGTGCCAGCAGCTTAGAGGGTGGGGGTGCCTATGGCTACACCTTC.

This clone has a single count. The rearrangement joins TRBV10-3 to TRBJ1-2; D ambiguous. The CDR3 covers 14 residues. Trimming removed 3 bases from V and 2 bases from J, with 10 bases in between. The germline gives CDR1 ENHRY, CDR2 SYGVKD. The CDR3 sequence: CAISDGQANYGYTF. In nucleotides, the CDR3 is TGTGCCATCAGTGATGGGCAGGCAAACTATGGCTACACCTTC.

The rearrangement joins TRBV16 to TRBJ1-1; D call uncertain. Trimming cost V 0 bases and J 7 bases, with 9 bases left between them. CDR3 length: 13 amino acids. CDR1 KGHSY and CDR2 FQNENV come from the germline V gene. The CDR3 reads CASSQSVGNEAFF. DNA of the CDR3: TGTGCCAGCAGCCAATCAGTCGGGAATGAAGCTTTCTTT.

The chain uses TRBV5-4 and TRBJ2-3; D not certain. This CDR3 has 13 amino acids. CDR1 and CDR2 from the germline V gene are SGHNT and YYREEE (reference sequence). V was pared by 4 bases and J by 2 bases, with 8 bases between. CDR3 region: CASSPSNTDTQYF. In nucleotides, the CDR3 is TGTGCCAGCAGCCCCTCTAACACAGATACGCAGTATTTT.

This chain links TRBV7-9 with TRBJ1-6; 7 nucleotides align to TRBD1. From germline, CDR1 is SEHNR and CDR2 FQNEAQ (reference sequence). The CDR3 is made up of 17 amino acids. V gave up 2 bases and J gave up 10 bases; unmatched junction bases: 14. DNA for the CDR3: TGTGCCAGCAGCTTACCCGAAACGGACAGGAGGGTCTCACCCCTCCACTTT. This codes for CASSLPETDRRVSPLHF.

The V call is TRBV5-1, the J call TRBJ2-3; weak D call: TRBD2 (6 bases). V was trimmed by 4 bases and J by 3 bases, leaving 12 bases between them. This CDR3 is built from 14 residues. The V gene's germline CDR1 is SGHRS and CDR2 YFSETQ. In nucleotides, the CDR3 is TGCGCCAGCAGCGCCAGACTAGAGACAGATACGCAGTATTTT. Translated, it gives CASSARLETDTQYF.

As to this clone: In the same sample, other DNA sequences code for this CDR3. This chain connects TRBV13 to TRBJ2-7; no firm D call. Trimming took 0 bases from V and 7 from J, leaving 7 bases between them. From germline, CDR1 is PRHDT and CDR2 FYEKMQ (reference sequence). The CDR3 sequence is 12 residues long. The CDR3 DNA reads TGTGCCAGCAGCTTAGGCCTAGGGGAGCAGTACTTC. It codes for CASSLGLGEQYF.

Of note for this clone: Mismatch with germline at one junction end may stem from a read error. Additional DNA sequences in this sample encode the identical CDR3. The chain uses TRBV6-6 and TRBJ1-5; tentatively, D is TRBD1 (5 bases). Germline CDR1 and CDR2: MNHNY and SVGAGI (reference sequence). The CDR3 runs 15 residues. The CDR3 loop reads CASSSMGQGEEPQHF. Written as DNA, the CDR3 is TGTGCCAGCAGTTCAATGGGCCAGGGCGAGGAACCCCAACATTTT.

V gene TRBV6-6 combines with J gene TRBJ2-1, with D unresolved. This CDR3 contains 12 residues. From germline, CDR1 is MNHNY and CDR2 SVGAGI (reference sequence). V was clipped by 2 bases and J by 5 bases, with 4 bases between them. DNA of the CDR3: TGTGCCAGCAGTTACGGGCACAATGAGCAGTTCTTC. As protein: CASSYGHNEQFF.